This entry describes one T cell receptor (beta chain). Its antigen is unknown. Authors' analysis steps: Lowest detectable productive clonotype frequency was 2.59 x 10-5. The table came from immunoSEQ multiplex PCR; TCRdb's copy has only in-frame clones and leaves some out. For V, J and clone size, that table is used; D and trimming come from the DNA. The table includes tens of thousands of clones, approximately 70% detected once. These data originate in a study of STAT5B mutations in CD4+ large granular lymphocyte leukemia. Study conclusions and caveats: Without putative leukemic clones, patient CD4-sorted repertoires remained more clonal than healthy CD4+ repertoires. No patients shared main leukemic clonotypes, though about 26% appeared at low frequency elsewhere. 8/27 top patient clones versus 2/35 control clones were TRBV06-family.

J lost 3 bases, V lost 4 bases, and 3 bases had no gene match. The V gene's germline CDR1 is LNHDA and CDR2 SQIVND (reference sequence). The CDR3 sequence is 16 residues long. The sequencing sample was made of CD4+ T cells from blood buffy coats. The receptor comes from a human donor in good health. This chain links TRBV19 with TRBJ2-6; TRBD1 aligns across 10 bases. The CDR3 DNA sequence: TGTGCCAGTAGTACGACAGGGGGCGGTGGGGCCAACGTCCTGACTTTC. Translation: CASSTTGGGGANVLTF.